Sequencing of this TCR beta chain was carried out in a study of T cell responses to AZD1222 COVID-19 vaccine. TCRdb's copy holds only in-frame clones and misses some; the assay was immunoSEQ multiplex PCR. Of about 120,000 clones listed, around 90% are singletons. V was cut by 3 bases and J by 0 bases, with 13 bases left in between. Per germline, CDR1 SGDLS and CDR2 YYNGEE. The CDR3 runs to 16 residues. V and J are TRBV9 and TRBJ1-3; D remains ambiguous. This specimen was peripheral blood, taken on day 0 of AZD1222 vaccination. The TCR sequence derives from an adult in good health. In DNA, the CDR3 is TGTGCCAGCAGCGAGGACCCCACACCCTCTGGAAACACCATATATTTT. Residues: CASSEDPTPSGNTIYF.